The clone carrying this T cell receptor (beta chain) turned up a few times. What it recognizes is unknown. This specimen comes from a study of shared clonotypes between healthy human individuals. Overall study context: Donors, aged 18 to 49, were a couple of women and a few men. Study-level points and caveats: Naive subsets generally exceeded memory subsets in estimated richness.

Each subset's genomic DNA was shared equally among a number of immunoSEQ plates. The method was immunoSEQ multiplex PCR; TCRdb's version includes in-frame clones alone and lacks a portion of them. Of hundreds of thousands of clones listed, around 67% are singletons. In the CD4+ fraction, cells were divided into CD45RA+ naive and CD45RA-negative memory subsets. The CDR3 loop spans 15 amino acids. Germline V gene lookup returns CDR1 SQVTM and CDR2 ANQGSEA. Trimming cost V 4 bases and J 2 bases; bases outside gene matches: 9. The TCR was taken from a woman aged 25 to 39 in good health. The sequenced material came from memory CD4+ T cells sorted from blood. Subset given: CD45RA-negative fraction. This chain links TRBV29-1 with TRBJ2-3; 7 bases align to TRBD1. CDR3 amino acids: CSVGQGRTDTDTQYF. The CDR3 nucleotides read TGCAGCGTTGGACAGGGCCGGACGGACACAGATACGCAGTATTTT.